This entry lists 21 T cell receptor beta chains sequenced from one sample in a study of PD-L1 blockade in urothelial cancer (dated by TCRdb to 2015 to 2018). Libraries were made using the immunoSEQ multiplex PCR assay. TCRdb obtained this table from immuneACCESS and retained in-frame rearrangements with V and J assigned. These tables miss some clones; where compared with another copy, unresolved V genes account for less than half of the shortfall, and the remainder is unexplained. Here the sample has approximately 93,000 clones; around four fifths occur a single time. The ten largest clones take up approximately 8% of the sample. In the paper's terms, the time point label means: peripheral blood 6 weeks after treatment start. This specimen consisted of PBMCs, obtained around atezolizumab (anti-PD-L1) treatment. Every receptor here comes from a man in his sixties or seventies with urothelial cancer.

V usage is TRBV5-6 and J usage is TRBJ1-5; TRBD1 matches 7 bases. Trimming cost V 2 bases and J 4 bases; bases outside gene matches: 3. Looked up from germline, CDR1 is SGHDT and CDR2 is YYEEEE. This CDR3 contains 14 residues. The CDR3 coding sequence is TGTGCCAGCAGCTTAAAACAGGGGAATCAGCCCCAGCATTTT. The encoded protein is CASSLKQGNQPQHF.

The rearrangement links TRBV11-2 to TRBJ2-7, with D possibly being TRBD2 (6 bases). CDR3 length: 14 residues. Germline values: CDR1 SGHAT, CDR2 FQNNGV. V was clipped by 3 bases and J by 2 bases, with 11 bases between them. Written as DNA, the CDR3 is TGTGCCAGCAGCTTCGGGCGGGGTCCCTACGAGCAGTACTTC. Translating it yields CASSFGRGPYEQYF.

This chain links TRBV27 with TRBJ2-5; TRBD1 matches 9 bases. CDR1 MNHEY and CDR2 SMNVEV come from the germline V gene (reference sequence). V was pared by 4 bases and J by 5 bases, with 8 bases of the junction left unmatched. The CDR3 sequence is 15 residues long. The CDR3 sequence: CASSSTGGAWETQYF. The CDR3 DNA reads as TGTGCCAGCAGTTCCACAGGGGGCGCGTGGGAGACCCAGTACTTC.

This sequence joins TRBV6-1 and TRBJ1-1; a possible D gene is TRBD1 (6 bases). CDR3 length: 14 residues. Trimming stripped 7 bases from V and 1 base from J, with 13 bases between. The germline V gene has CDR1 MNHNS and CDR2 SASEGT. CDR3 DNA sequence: TGTGCCAGCACTTGGGACATCAGGAACACTGAAGCTTTCTTT. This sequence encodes CASTWDIRNTEAFF.

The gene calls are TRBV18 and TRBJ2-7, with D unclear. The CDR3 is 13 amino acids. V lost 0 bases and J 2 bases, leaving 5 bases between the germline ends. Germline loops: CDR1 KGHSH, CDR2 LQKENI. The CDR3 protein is CASSPPTAYEQYF. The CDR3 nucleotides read TGTGCCAGCTCACCACCTACAGCCTACGAGCAGTACTTC. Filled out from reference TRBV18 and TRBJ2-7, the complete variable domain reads NAGVMQNPRHLVRRRGQEARLRCSPMKGHSHVYWYRQLPEEGLKFMVYLQKENIIDESGMPKERFSAEFPKEGPSILRIQQVVRGDSAAYFCASSPPTAYEQYFGPGTRLTVT.

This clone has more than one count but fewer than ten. The CDR3 DNA is TGTGCCAGCAGCTTATACGGGGGACCAGAGACCCAGTACTTC. Encoded protein: CASSLYGGPETQYF. The chain joins TRBV7-3 to TRBJ2-5, with D maybe TRBD2 (6 bases). Germline CDR1 and CDR2: SGHTA and FQGTGA. This CDR3 has 14 residues. Deletions cut 2 bases from V and 4 bases from J, with 11 bases between.

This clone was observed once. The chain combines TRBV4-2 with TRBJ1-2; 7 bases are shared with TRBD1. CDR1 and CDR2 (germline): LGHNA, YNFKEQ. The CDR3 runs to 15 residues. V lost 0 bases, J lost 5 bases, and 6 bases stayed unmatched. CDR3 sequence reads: CASSQDPRQGYGYTF. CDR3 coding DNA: TGTGCCAGCAGCCAAGATCCCAGACAGGGATATGGCTACACCTTC.

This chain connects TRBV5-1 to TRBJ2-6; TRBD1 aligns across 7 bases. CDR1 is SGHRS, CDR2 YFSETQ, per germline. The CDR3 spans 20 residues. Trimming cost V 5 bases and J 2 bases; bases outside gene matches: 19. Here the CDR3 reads CASSFPTLGTVLTGANVLTF. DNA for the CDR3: TGCGCCAGCAGTTTCCCCACCCTCGGGACAGTCCTTACTGGGGCCAACGTCCTGACTTTC.

The CDR3 is CASSLKGQGRGYTF. CDR3 DNA sequence: TGTGCCAGCAGCTTGAAGGGACAGGGAAGAGGCTACACCTTC. This rearrangement joins TRBV5-6 to TRBJ1-2, with 9 bases matching TRBD1. The CDR3 loop spans 14 amino acids. In germline, CDR1 is SGHDT, CDR2 YYEEEE. Trimming at V came to 1 base and at J to 8 bases, leaving 6 bases not matched to a gene.

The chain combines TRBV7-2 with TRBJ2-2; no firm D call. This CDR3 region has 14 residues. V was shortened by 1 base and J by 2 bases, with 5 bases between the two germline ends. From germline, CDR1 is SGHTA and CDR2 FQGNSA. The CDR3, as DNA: TGTGCCAGCAGCTTAGGACACAACACCGGGGAGCTGTTTTTT. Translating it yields CASSLGHNTGELFF.

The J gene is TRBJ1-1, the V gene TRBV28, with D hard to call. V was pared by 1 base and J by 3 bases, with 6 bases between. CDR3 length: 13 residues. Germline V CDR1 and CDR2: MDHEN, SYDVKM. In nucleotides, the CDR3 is TGTGCCAGCAGTTTATACGCGTACACTGAAGCTTTCTTT. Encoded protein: CASSLYAYTEAFF.

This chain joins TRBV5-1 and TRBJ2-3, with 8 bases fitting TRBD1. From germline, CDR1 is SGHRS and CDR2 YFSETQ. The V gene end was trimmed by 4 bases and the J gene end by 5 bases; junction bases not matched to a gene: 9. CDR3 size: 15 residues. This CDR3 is CASSAQGADIDTQYF. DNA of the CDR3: TGCGCCAGCAGCGCTCAGGGGGCGGATATAGATACGCAGTATTTT.

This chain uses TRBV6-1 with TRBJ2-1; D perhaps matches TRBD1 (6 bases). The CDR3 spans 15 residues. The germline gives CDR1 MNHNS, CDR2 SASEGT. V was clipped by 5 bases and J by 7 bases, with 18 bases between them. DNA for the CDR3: TGTGCCAGCAGTTCCGGGACACGGGCTGGGAATGAGCAGTTCTTC. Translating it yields CASSSGTRAGNEQFF.

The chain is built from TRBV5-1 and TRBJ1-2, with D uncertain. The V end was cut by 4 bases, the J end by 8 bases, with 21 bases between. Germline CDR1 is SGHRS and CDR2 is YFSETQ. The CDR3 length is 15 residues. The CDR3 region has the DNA TGCGCCAGCAGCCCGCAAACCCAGGCAACGGGAGGCTACACCTTC. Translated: CASSPQTQATGGYTF.

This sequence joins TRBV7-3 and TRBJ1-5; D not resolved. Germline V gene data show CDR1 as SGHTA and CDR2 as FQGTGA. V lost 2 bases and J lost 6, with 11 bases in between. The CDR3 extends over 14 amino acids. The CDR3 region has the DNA TGTGCCAGCAGCTTAGGAGGGATTGTTCAGCCCCAGCATTTT. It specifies CASSLGGIVQPQHF.

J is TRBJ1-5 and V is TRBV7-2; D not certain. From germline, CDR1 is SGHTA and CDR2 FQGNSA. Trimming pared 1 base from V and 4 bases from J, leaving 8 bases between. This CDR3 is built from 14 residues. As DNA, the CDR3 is TGTGCCAGCAGCTTAGATCCGGTAAATCAGCCCCAGCATTTT. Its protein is CASSLDPVNQPQHF.

The CDR3 region has the DNA TGTGCCAGCAGCCCAGGACAGGGGACAGATACGCAGTATTTT. The encoded protein is CASSPGQGTDTQYF. The rearrangement joins TRBV5-4 to TRBJ2-3; 9 nucleotides agree with TRBD1. The CDR3 is 14 amino acids. Trimming at V came to 4 bases and at J to 3 bases, leaving 3 bases not matched to a gene. In germline, CDR1 is SGHNT, CDR2 YYREEE (reference sequence).

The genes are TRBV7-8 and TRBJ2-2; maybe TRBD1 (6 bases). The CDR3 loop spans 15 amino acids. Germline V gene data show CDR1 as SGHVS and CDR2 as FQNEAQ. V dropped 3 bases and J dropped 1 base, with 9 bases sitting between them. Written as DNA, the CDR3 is TGTGCCAGCAGCTTCATGACAGGGAACACCGGGGAGCTGTTTTTT. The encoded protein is CASSFMTGNTGELFF.

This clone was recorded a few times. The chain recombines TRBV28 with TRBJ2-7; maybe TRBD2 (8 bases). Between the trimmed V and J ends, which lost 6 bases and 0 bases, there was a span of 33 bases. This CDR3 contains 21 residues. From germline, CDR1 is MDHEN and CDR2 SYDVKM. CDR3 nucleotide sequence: TGTGCCAGCAGCTATCGGACAGGCCAAAGGGGGCGGGAGGAACCCTCCTACGAGCAGTACTTC. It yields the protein CASSYRTGQRGREEPSYEQYF.

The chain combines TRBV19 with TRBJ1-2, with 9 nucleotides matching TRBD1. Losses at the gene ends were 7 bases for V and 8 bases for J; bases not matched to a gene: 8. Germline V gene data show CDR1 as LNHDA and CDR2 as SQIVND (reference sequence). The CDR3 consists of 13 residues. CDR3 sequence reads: CASTPGTGIGYTF. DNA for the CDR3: TGTGCCAGTACCCCCGGGACAGGGATAGGCTACACCTTC.

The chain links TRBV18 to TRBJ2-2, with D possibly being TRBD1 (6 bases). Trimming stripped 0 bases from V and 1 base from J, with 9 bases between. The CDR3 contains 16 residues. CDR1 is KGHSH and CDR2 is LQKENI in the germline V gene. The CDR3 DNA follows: TGTGCCAGCTCACCACCGCAGGGGCAGAACACCGGGGAGCTGTTTTTT. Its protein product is CASSPPQGQNTGELFF.